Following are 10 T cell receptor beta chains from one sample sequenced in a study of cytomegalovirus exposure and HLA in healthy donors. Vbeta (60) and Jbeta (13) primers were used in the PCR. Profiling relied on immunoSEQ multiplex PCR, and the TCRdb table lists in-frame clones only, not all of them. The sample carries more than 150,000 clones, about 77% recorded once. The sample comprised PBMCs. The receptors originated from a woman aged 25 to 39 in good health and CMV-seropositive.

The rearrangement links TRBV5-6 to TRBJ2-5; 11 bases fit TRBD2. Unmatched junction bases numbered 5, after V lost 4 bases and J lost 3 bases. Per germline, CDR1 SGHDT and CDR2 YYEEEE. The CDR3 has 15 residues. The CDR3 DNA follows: TGTGCCAGCAGCGCCCGACTAGCGGGGAAAGAGACCCAGTACTTC. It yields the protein CASSARLAGKETQYF. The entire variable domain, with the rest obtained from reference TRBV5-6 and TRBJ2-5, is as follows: DAGVTQSPTHLIKTRGQQVTLRCSPKSGHDTVSWYQQALGQGPQFIFQYYEEEERQRGNFPDRFSGHQFPNYSSELNVNALLLGDSALYLCASSARLAGKETQYFGPGTRLLVL.

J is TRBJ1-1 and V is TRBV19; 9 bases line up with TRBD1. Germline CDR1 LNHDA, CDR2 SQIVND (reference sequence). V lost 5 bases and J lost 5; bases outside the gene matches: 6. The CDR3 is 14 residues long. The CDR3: CASSVTGGRTEAFF. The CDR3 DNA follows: TGTGCCAGTAGTGTGACAGGGGGTCGTACTGAAGCTTTCTTT.

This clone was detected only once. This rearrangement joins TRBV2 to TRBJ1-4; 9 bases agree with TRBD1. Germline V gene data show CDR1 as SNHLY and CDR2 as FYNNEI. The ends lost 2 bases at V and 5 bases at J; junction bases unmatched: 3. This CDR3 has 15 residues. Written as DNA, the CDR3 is TGTGCCAGCAGTGAAACCGGGACAGGGAATGAAAAACTGTTTTTT. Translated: CASSETGTGNEKLFF. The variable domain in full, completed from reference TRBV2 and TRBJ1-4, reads EPEVTQTPSHQVTQMGQEVILRCVPISNHLYFYWYRQILGQKVEFLVSFYNNEISEKSEIFDDQFSVERPDGSNFTLKIRSTKLEDSAMYFCASSETGTGNEKLFFGSGTQLSVL.

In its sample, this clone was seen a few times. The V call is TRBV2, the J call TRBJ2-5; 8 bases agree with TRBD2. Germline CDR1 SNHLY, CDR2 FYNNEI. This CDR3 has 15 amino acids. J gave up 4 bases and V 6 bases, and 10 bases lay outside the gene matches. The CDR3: CASSVGTRIRETQYF. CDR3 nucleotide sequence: TGTGCCAGCAGCGTAGGGACTAGAATTCGAGAGACCCAGTACTTC.

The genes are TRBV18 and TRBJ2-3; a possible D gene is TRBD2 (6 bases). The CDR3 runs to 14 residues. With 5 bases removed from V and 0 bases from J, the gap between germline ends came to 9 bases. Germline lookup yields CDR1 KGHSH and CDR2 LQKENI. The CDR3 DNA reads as TGTGCCAGCTCATGGGGACTGAGCACAGATACGCAGTATTTT. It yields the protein CASSWGLSTDTQYF.

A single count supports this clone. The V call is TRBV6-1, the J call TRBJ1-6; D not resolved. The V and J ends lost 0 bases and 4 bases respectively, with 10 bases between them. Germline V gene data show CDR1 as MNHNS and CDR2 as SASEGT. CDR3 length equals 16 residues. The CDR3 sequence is CASSEAAALYNSPLHF. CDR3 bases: TGTGCCAGCAGTGAAGCGGCCGCCCTTTATAATTCACCCCTCCACTTT.

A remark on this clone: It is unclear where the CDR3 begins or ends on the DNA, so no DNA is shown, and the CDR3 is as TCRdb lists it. Here the CDR3 reads CASSSSLLAGGPDTQYF. The chain joins TRBV27 to TRBJ2-3; the table names TRBD2, a call not compared with the DNA. Germline CDR1 reads MNHEY; CDR2 reads SMNVEV (reference sequence). Inclusive of both ends, the CDR3 amounts to 17 amino acids.

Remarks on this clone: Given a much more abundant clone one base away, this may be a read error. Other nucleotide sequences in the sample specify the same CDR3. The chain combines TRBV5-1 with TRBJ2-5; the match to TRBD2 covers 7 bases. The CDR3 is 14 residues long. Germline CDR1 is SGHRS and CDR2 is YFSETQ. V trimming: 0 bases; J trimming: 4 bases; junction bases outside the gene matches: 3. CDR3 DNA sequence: TGCGCCAGCAGCTTGGACTGGGGGGGAGAGACCCAGTACTTC. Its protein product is CASSLDWGGETQYF.

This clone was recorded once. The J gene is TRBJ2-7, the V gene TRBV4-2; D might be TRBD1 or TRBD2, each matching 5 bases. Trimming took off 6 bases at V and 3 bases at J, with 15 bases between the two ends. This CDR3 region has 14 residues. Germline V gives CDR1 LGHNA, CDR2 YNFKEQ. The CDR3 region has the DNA TGTGCCAGCAGACAACAGGAGGAAGGCTACGAGCAGTACTTC. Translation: CASRQQEEGYEQYF.

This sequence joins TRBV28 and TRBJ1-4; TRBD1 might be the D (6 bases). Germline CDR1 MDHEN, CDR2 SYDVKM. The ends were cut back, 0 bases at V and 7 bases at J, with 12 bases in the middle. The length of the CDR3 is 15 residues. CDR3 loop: CASSLWGRGAEKLFF. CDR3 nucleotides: TGTGCCAGCAGTTTATGGGGCAGGGGAGCTGAAAAACTGTTTTTT.